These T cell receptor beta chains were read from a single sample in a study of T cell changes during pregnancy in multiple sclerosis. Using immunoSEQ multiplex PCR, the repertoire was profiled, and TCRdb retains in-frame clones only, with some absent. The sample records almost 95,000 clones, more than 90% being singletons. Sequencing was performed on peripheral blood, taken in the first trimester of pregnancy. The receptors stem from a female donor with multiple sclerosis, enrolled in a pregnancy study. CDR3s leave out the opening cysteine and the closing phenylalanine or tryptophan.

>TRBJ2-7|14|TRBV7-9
ASSHPGDRGIHEQY
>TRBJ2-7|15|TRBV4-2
ASSQGLRTSGVYEQY
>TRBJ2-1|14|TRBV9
ASSAVLAGSYNEQF
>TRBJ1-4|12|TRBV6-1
ASRTDRDRGKLF
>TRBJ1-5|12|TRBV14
ASSQAGGNQPQH
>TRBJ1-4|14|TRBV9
ASSVGGGATNEKLF
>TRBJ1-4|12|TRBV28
ASRIDRGNEKLF
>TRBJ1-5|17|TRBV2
ASSGRGGRARQSNQPQH
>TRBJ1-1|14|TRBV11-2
ASRLTGQGANTEAF
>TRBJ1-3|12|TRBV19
ASIELSSGNTIY
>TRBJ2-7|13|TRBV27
ASSLTGGIGYEQY
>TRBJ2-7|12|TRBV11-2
ASSLGGGAYEQY
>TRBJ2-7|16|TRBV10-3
AISLVAPTGGSSYEQY
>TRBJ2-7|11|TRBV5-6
ASSFQGAREQY
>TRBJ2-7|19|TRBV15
ATSRDRGIGTSGRTLYEQY
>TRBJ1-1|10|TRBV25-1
ATVDRNTEAF
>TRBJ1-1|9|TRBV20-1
SAFSGFEAF
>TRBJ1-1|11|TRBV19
ASRGGENTEAF
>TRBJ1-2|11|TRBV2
ASSGTENYGYT
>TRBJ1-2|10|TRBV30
ACRDRLYGYT
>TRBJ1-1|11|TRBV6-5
ASAGTGRTEAF
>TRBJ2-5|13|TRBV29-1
SVPRRGQGMKTQY
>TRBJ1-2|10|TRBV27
ASSRDSSGYT
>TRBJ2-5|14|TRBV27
ASSIRGRGYQETQY
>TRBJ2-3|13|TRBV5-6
ASSLLQGRTDTQY
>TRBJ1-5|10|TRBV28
ASSSFPQPQH
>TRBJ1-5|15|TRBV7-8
ASSHTGTLGSNQPQH
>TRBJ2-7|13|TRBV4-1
ASSQVPEEAYEQY
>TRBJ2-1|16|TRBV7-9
ASSLSLSEWSSYNEQF
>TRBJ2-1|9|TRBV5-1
ASSFSNEQF
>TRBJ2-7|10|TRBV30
AWSFGGNEQY
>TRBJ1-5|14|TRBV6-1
ASSEAAGDGNQPQH
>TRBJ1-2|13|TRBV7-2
ASSLAPWAYYGYT
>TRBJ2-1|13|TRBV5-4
ASSLVAGKGNEQF
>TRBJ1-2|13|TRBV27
ASSLWAGGAYGYT